A single T cell receptor (beta chain) is shown here with its context. This clonotype was found many times. Its cognate antigen has yet to be identified. Per-base qualities were not stored, and no clone one base away is much larger. Library prep was done by PCR. TCRdb lists the instrument as Illumina HiSeq 2500. Molecular barcoding was employed in the preparation of TCR libraries, with unique molecular identifiers being used to normalize TCRbeta repertoire quantification. TCRdb cleaned the public reads at Q25 with fastp, built clones with MiXCR and kept in-frame beta chains. Rows are unified per CDR3 protein, each entry keeping the most common DNA and genes. In this sample the table shows 400,000 to 550,000 distinct CDR3 sequences, about 10% of which occur a single time. The ten largest clones take up around 2% of the sample. This sample was taken from a study of T-cell reconstitution after alpha-beta-depleted transplantation in children (dated by TCRdb to 2016 to 2018). Background on the whole study: T-cell immune reconstitution after TCRalphabeta/CD19-depleted allogeneic hematopoietic cell transplantation in children was quantitatively tracked in the study by means of TCR repertoire profiling.

What the treatment or condition label conveys for this sample: allogeneic hematopoietic cell transplantation with graft depleted of TCRalphabeta T cells and CD19 B cells. The children who served as transplant recipients had been given grafts of TCRalphabeta/CD19-depleted allogeneic hematopoietic cells. Beyond this particular receptor, the publication reports: About two months after transplant, the apparently early recovery of alphabetaT-cell counts reportedly depended on just several hundred clones that had expanded rapidly and came from non-depleted graft cells. In some patients, the high TCRbeta diversity seen at day 60 was put down to recipient T cells and intrathymic progenitors that had survived conditioning. Hyperexpanded clone frequencies declined over subsequent months; after one year, T-cell counts and TCRbeta diversity were mostly attributed to newly produced T cells.

The sequenced sample was PBMCs, obtained before TCRalphabeta/CD19-depleted stem cell transplant. The receptor comes from a child aged 2-15 years with inherited bone marrow failure, due to receive a stem cell transplant.

The DNA is as follows: TGTGCCATCAGTGAAAAGGGGTTGTACACTGAAGCTTTCTTT. The resulting protein is CAISEKGLYTEAFF. The receptor chain draws on TRBV10-3 and TRBJ1-1, and possibly TRBD1, on 5 matching bases. According to the germline V gene, CDR1 reads ENHRY and CDR2 reads SYGVKD. V and J lose 3 bases and 3 bases, and a span of 11 bases separates them. The CDR3 runs 14 residues from the cysteine to the phenylalanine. The DNA shown is the 42-base CDR3, in frame from base 1.